The 17 T cell receptor beta chains below all came from one sample that was sequenced in a study of T cells after yellow fever vaccination. TCRdb fed the 5' RACE reads into MiXCR, producing one record per CDR3 protein. The repertoire includes 150,000 to 200,000 distinct CDR3 sequences, more than 9.5% of them detected once, and 36% sits in the top ten. The sample in question was CD8+ T cells sorted from PBMCs, obtained 15 days after the yellow fever booster vaccination. Receptors originate from a man younger than 35 who received the YFV17D yellow fever vaccine.

This clonotype has a handful of counts. The V gene is TRBV6-5, the J gene TRBJ2-6; the D gene is possibly TRBD1 (7 bases). The V end lost 0 bases, the J end lost 3 bases, and 18 bases lay between the germline ends. This CDR3 is 19 amino acids long. Per germline, CDR1 MNHEY and CDR2 SVGAGI. CDR3 amino acids: CASSYSMEGASGGANVLTF. In DNA form, the CDR3 reads TGTGCCAGCAGTTACTCGATGGAGGGGGCCTCCGGTGGGGCCAACGTCCTGACTTTC.

This clonotype showed up just a few times. A much larger clone differs by one base, so this may be a read error. The DNA of the CDR3 is TGCAGCGTTGGAAAGGGGGGCACTGAAGCTTTCTTT. Its protein product is CSVGKGGTEAFF. The chain combines TRBV29-1 with TRBJ1-1; D is perhaps TRBD1 (6 bases). The ends were cut back, 4 bases at V and 4 bases at J, with 10 bases in the middle. Germline CDR1 SQVTM, CDR2 ANQGSEA. The CDR3 spans 12 residues.

The DNA of the CDR3 is TGCGCCAGCAGCCAAGAGGCAGGAGGGGGTCAAGAGACCCAGTACTTC. Its protein product is CASSQEAGGGQETQYF. The chain links TRBV4-1 to TRBJ2-5, with D perhaps TRBD1 or TRBD2 (6 bases each). Deletions cut 0 bases from V and 2 bases from J, with 13 bases between. Germline V gene data show CDR1 as MGHRA and CDR2 as YSYEKL. The CDR3 extends over 16 amino acids.

This clonotype was found many times. The chain recombines TRBV4-1 with TRBJ2-2; perhaps TRBD1 as D (6 bases). CDR3 length: 15 residues. V was shortened by 3 bases and J by 3 bases, with 11 bases between the two germline ends. Germline loops: CDR1 MGHRA, CDR2 YSYEKL. The CDR3, as DNA: TGCGCCAGCAGCCAGGGACAAGGCCACACCGGGGAGCTGTTTTTT. It codes for CASSQGQGHTGELFF.

This clonotype was found a few times. The rearrangement uses TRBV28 and TRBJ2-1, with TRBD2 matching 7 bases. V gave up 5 bases and J gave up 4 bases; unmatched junction bases: 11. The CDR3 length is 16 residues. Germline V CDR1 and CDR2: MDHEN, SYDVKM. The CDR3 spells CASSGERGWVYNEQFF. CDR3 nucleotides: TGTGCCAGCAGTGGAGAGCGGGGATGGGTATACAATGAGCAGTTCTTC.

This clonotype was observed a few times. In nucleotides, the CDR3 is TGCAGGGGACGCCTCCGACAAGAGACCCAGTACTTC. Protein product: CRGRLRQETQYF. The gene calls are TRBV20-1 and TRBJ2-5; D assignment may be TRBD1 or TRBD2 (5 bases each). The CDR3 is 12 residues long. Per germline, CDR1 DFQATT and CDR2 SNEGSKA (reference sequence).

The chain uses TRBV7-2 and TRBJ1-4; TRBD1 might be the D (6 bases). The germline V and J ends were trimmed by 5 bases and 8 bases, with 12 bases remaining between them. This CDR3 has 13 residues. The V gene's germline CDR1 is SGHTA and CDR2 FQGNSA. CDR3 nucleotides: TGTGCCAGCAGCCCGACCGGACAGGAAAAACTGTTTTTT. It translates to CASSPTGQEKLFF.

V and J are TRBV6-5 and TRBJ2-2, with D perhaps TRBD1 (6 bases). Per the germline V gene, CDR1 is MNHEY and CDR2 is SVGAGI. The CDR3 is 14 residues long. Trimming pared 6 bases from V and 2 bases from J, leaving 10 bases between. The CDR3 region is CASRADRNTGELFF. As DNA, the CDR3 is TGTGCCAGCAGGGCGGACAGAAACACCGGGGAGCTGTTTTTT.

This clonotype came up a few times. The gene calls are TRBV7-6 and TRBJ2-1; 11 nucleotides agree with TRBD2. The J segment lost 7 bases and the V segment lost 8 bases, leaving 10 bases of the junction unmatched. The CDR3 sequence is 15 residues long. The germline gives CDR1 SGHVS, CDR2 FNYEAQ. CDR3 protein: CASGLSGGVWNEQFF. For the CDR3, the DNA is TGTGCCAGCGGCCTTAGCGGGGGGGTCTGGAATGAGCAGTTCTTC.

This chain links TRBV5-1 with TRBJ2-7; 7 bases are a match to TRBD1. The junction had 3 bases not matched to a gene; V was cut back by 0 bases and J by 3 bases. The CDR3 loop spans 14 amino acids. The germline gives CDR1 SGHRS, CDR2 YFSETQ. The DNA for the CDR3 is TGCGCCAGCAGCTTGGACAGGGGATACTACGAGCAGTACTTC. Translated: CASSLDRGYYEQYF.

This clonotype was recorded a few times. V gene TRBV4-3 combines with J gene TRBJ2-7; 8 nucleotides match TRBD1. Germline values: CDR1 LGHNA, CDR2 YSLEER. CDR3 length: 16 amino acids. V was pared by 4 bases and J by 5 bases, with 13 bases of the junction left unmatched. The CDR3 loop is CASSPNRDRWAHEQYF. The CDR3 bases are TGCGCCAGCAGCCCCAACCGGGACAGGTGGGCCCACGAGCAGTACTTC.

The V call is TRBV6-5, the J call TRBJ1-6; D is uncertain. Trimming shortened V by 6 bases and J by 8 bases, and 14 bases separated the two germline ends. CDR1 and CDR2 (germline): MNHEY, SVGAGI. This CDR3 has 14 residues. The CDR3 protein is CASRPPRVDSPLHF. As DNA, the CDR3 is TGTGCCAGCAGACCTCCCCGGGTCGATTCACCCCTCCACTTT.

This clonotype was observed a few times. This chain links TRBV9 with TRBJ2-5, with TRBD2 identical over 7 bases. CDR3 length: 14 residues. In germline, CDR1 is SGDLS, CDR2 YYNGEE. The trim removed 3 bases at V and 3 bases at J, leaving 5 bases unmatched. CDR3 coding DNA: TGTGCCAGCAGCGCAGAGGGGACTAAAGAGACCCAGTACTTC. As protein: CASSAEGTKETQYF. Based on the CDR3 plus reference TRBV9 and TRBJ2-5, the full variable domain is DSGVTQTPKHLITATGQRVTLRCSPRSGDLSVYWYQQSLDQGLQFLIQYYNGEERAKGNILERFSAQQFPDLHSELNLSSLELGDSALYFCASSAEGTKETQYFGPGTRLLVL.

This clonotype was seen only a few times. The V call is TRBV12-3 or TRBV12-4, the J call TRBJ2-1, with D uncertain. This CDR3 contains 15 residues. Trimming took off 3 bases at V and 9 bases at J, with 18 bases between the two ends. The CDR3 DNA follows: TGTGCCAGCAGTTTGGCCCCCTTCCCGGTTGGTGAGCAGTTCTTC. Translating it yields CASSLAPFPVGEQFF.

V gene TRBV7-6 combines with J gene TRBJ2-7; 9 bases are shared with TRBD1. CDR3 size: 14 residues. V lost 1 base, J lost 7 bases, and 5 bases stayed unmatched. Germline-derived CDR1 and CDR2 are SGHVS and FNYEAQ. This chain's CDR3 is CASSLGTGGEEQYV. As DNA, the CDR3 is TGTGCCAGCAGCTTAGGTACAGGGGGCGAGGAGCAGTACGTC.

This clonotype was seen a few times. V and J are TRBV5-5 and TRBJ2-3; 12 bases align to TRBD2. There are 17 residues in the CDR3. The V and J ends lost 1 base and 5 bases, in that order; junction bases with no gene match: 8. Germline V gene sequence: CDR1 SGHKS, CDR2 YYEKEE (reference sequence). CDR3 DNA: TGTGCCAGCAGCTTGCGGCTAGCGGGGGGGCTAGGAGATACGCAGTATTTT. Protein: CASSLRLAGGLGDTQYF. Using reference TRBV5-5 and TRBJ2-3 for the parts outside the CDR3, the full variable domain is DAGVTQSPTHLIKTRGQQVTLRCSPISGHKSVSWYQQVLGQGPQFIFQYYEKEERGRGNFPDRFSARQFPNYSSELNVNALLLGDSALYLCASSLRLAGGLGDTQYFGPGTRLTVL.

This clonotype appeared a few times. This chain connects TRBV7-9 to TRBJ2-7; D not resolved. Trimming stripped 5 bases from V and 3 bases from J, with 20 bases between. This CDR3 region has 16 residues. Germline lookup yields CDR1 SEHNR and CDR2 FQNEAQ (reference sequence). The CDR3 reads CASSQSVEGIFYEQYF. The CDR3 bases are TGTGCCAGCAGCCAGAGCGTGGAAGGGATTTTCTACGAGCAGTACTTC.